Each of the 24 T cell receptor beta chains below was sequenced from the same sample in a study of blood T cell repertoires in COVID-19. TCRdb's table, derived via immunoSEQ multiplex PCR, lists solely in-frame clones and lacks some. The table has about 220,000 clones, around four fifths seen once. Material for sequencing was PBMCs or T cells enriched from blood (not recorded which). These receptors originate from a woman between 50 and 59 years old who had been exposed to COVID-19.

This chain uses TRBV19 with TRBJ1-4; no clear D gene. This CDR3 region has 13 residues. Germline values: CDR1 LNHDA, CDR2 SQIVND (reference sequence). V was cut by 7 bases and J by 7 bases, with 13 bases left in between. CDR3 sequence (DNA): TGTGCCAGTACCAAAACCTCCGGTGAAAAACTGTTTTTT. It translates to CASTKTSGEKLFF.

The gene calls are TRBV21-1 and TRBJ1-1. TRBV21-1 is listed as a pseudogene. The CDR3 covers 10 residues. In nucleotides, the CDR3 is TGTGCCAGCCCGAGCCTTGAAGCTTTCTTT. This codes for CASPSLEAFF.

This chain links TRBV7-2 with TRBJ1-5, with D perhaps matching TRBD1 (5 bases). The CDR3 contains 13 residues. The germline CDR1 and CDR2 sequences are SGHTA and FQGNSA. The ends were cut back, 1 base at V and 8 bases at J, with 9 bases in the middle. The CDR3 bases are TGTGCCAGCAGCTTAGTAGGGGTTGAGCCCCAGCATTTT. Amino acids: CASSLVGVEPQHF.

The rearrangement uses TRBV5-4 and TRBJ2-1; 9 nucleotides line up with TRBD2. Germline assignment: CDR1 SGHNT and CDR2 YYREEE (reference sequence). Unmatched junction bases numbered 8, after V lost 7 bases and J lost 9 bases. The CDR3 has 13 amino acids. This CDR3 is CASRSGGRGEQFF. The CDR3 region has the DNA TGTGCCAGCCGGAGCGGGGGGCGGGGTGAGCAGTTCTTC.

This chain uses TRBV6-5 with TRBJ1-2; TRBD1 matches at 8 bases. V gave up 6 bases and J gave up 4 bases; unmatched junction bases: 7. The CDR3 totals 14 residues. Germline lookup yields CDR1 MNHEY and CDR2 SVGAGI. CDR3 protein: CASSPGQVFYGYTF. For the CDR3, the DNA is TGTGCCAGCAGCCCGGGACAGGTATTCTATGGCTACACCTTC.

V usage is TRBV2 and J usage is TRBJ2-2; 12 bases fit TRBD1. The CDR3 has 13 amino acids. V lost 9 bases to trimming and J lost 4 bases; unmatched junction nucleotides: 0. The germline V gene encodes CDR1 SNHLY and CDR2 FYNNEI. Here the CDR3 reads CARGQGATGELFF. As DNA, the CDR3 is TGTGCCAGGGGACAGGGGGCCACCGGGGAGCTGTTTTTT.

This chain connects TRBV18 to TRBJ2-1; TRBD2 agrees at 10 bases. V lost 3 bases, J lost 5 bases, and 4 bases stayed unmatched. Per the germline V gene, CDR1 is KGHSH and CDR2 is LQKENI. The CDR3 length is 15 residues. This CDR3 reads CASSPSSGGDNEQFF. The CDR3, as DNA: TGTGCCAGCTCACCTTCCAGCGGGGGGGACAATGAGCAGTTCTTC. Drawing the rest from reference TRBV18 and TRBJ2-1, the complete variable domain is NAGVMQNPRHLVRRRGQEARLRCSPMKGHSHVYWYRQLPEEGLKFMVYLQKENIIDESGMPKERFSAEFPKEGPSILRIQQVVRGDSAAYFCASSPSSGGDNEQFFGPGTRLTVL.

This rearrangement joins TRBV28 to TRBJ1-1, with TRBD1 identical over 10 bases. Germline V gene sequence: CDR1 MDHEN, CDR2 SYDVKM. The CDR3 is made up of 15 amino acids. The V gene end was trimmed by 4 bases and the J gene end by 7 bases; junction bases not matched to a gene: 9. The CDR3 here is CASSSPGTGVDEAFF. The CDR3 bases are TGTGCCAGCAGTTCCCCCGGGACAGGGGTGGATGAAGCTTTCTTT.

A note on this clone: Relative to the germline gene, one junction end is altered; a read error may explain this. As DNA, the CDR3 is TGTGCCAGCAGTCAAGATCGATTCCACGGGACAGGGCTCCTCGGAGCTGGAAACACCATATATTTT. This gives the protein CASSQDRFHGTGLLGAGNTIYF. The rearrangement links TRBV3-1 (or the pseudogene TRBV3-2) to TRBJ1-3; TRBD1 agrees at 9 bases. The CDR3 extends over 22 amino acids. Looked up from germline, CDR1 is LGHDT and CDR2 is YNNKEL (reference sequence).

This clone was seen more than once but under ten times. The V gene is TRBV10-3, the J gene TRBJ2-2, with 7 bases identical to TRBD2. Trimming took 4 bases from V and 1 from J; bases not matched to a gene: 6. CDR1 is ENHRY and CDR2 is SYGVKD in the germline V gene. This CDR3 region has 16 residues. The CDR3 DNA follows: TGTGCCATCAGTGTGCGGGACTACCAGAACACCGGGGAGCTGTTTTTT. This sequence encodes CAISVRDYQNTGELFF.

This sequence joins TRBV5-1 and TRBJ1-5, with TRBD1 identical over 12 bases. The V segment lost 4 bases and the J segment 12 bases; nucleotides outside the gene matches: 8. CDR3 length equals 14 residues. The V gene's germline CDR1 is SGHRS and CDR2 YFSETQ. CDR3 sequence: CASSPGWDRGLQHF. For the CDR3, the DNA is TGCGCCAGCAGCCCGGGATGGGACAGGGGGCTCCAGCATTTT.

The chain uses TRBV4-1 and TRBJ1-1, with TRBD1 as a possible D gene (6 bases). This CDR3 spans 14 amino acids. V lost 10 bases and J lost 5, with 20 bases in between. Germline CDR1 MGHRA, CDR2 YSYEKL. CDR3 nucleotides: TGCGCCACCAGACGAGGGGGAGGGATGACTGAAGCTTTCTTT. Its protein is CATRRGGGMTEAFF.

In DNA form, the CDR3 reads TGTGCCAGCAGCCAAGGACTAGCGGGGGGCACAGATACGCAGTATTTT. Its translation is CASSQGLAGGTDTQYF. The rearrangement links TRBV7-9 to TRBJ2-3; 13 bases align to TRBD2. The CDR3 sequence is 16 residues long. The germline CDR1 and CDR2 sequences are SEHNR and FQNEAQ (reference sequence). The V gene end was trimmed by 5 bases and the J gene end by 1 base; junction bases not matched to a gene: 3.

The chain joins TRBV3-1 (or the pseudogene TRBV3-2) to TRBJ1-2; 9 nucleotides line up with TRBD1. In germline, CDR1 is LGHDT, CDR2 YNNKEL (reference sequence). V lost 1 base to trimming and J lost 1 base; unmatched junction nucleotides: 10. This CDR3 is 18 amino acids long. CDR3 sequence reads: CASSQVPGQGRGNYGYTF. CDR3 DNA sequence: TGTGCCAGCAGCCAAGTGCCGGGACAGGGACGGGGTAACTATGGCTACACCTTC.

J is TRBJ1-5 and V is TRBV27; TRBD1 matches 9 bases. The J segment lost 7 bases and the V segment lost 0 bases, leaving 7 bases of the junction unmatched. This CDR3 spans 16 amino acids. Per the germline V gene, CDR1 is MNHEY and CDR2 is SMNVEV (reference sequence). CDR3 in amino acids: CASSLSGTGRGQPQHF. The CDR3 DNA reads as TGTGCCAGCAGTTTATCCGGGACAGGGCGAGGGCAGCCCCAGCATTTT.

The table lists this clone with a few counts. The rearrangement joins TRBV5-1 to TRBJ2-1, with D possibly being TRBD1 (6 bases). V was trimmed by 0 bases and J by 8 bases, leaving 15 bases between them. Germline loops: CDR1 SGHRS, CDR2 YFSETQ. The CDR3 spans 15 residues. In DNA, the CDR3 is TGCGCCAGCAGCTTGGGAGGGGACATCTATGATGAGCAGTTCTTC. Protein: CASSLGGDIYDEQFF.

The chain combines TRBV7-2 with TRBJ1-2, with D possibly TRBD1 on 5 matching bases. The CDR3 totals 14 residues. Germline values: CDR1 SGHTA, CDR2 FQGNSA. V was cut by 4 bases and J by 2 bases, with 11 bases left in between. The CDR3, as DNA: TGTGCCAGCAGCTCCCAGGGTTCAAACTATGGCTACACCTTC. Amino acid sequence: CASSSQGSNYGYTF.

The chain is built from TRBV9 and TRBJ1-6; 9 positions match TRBD1. V was pared by 3 bases and J by 9 bases, with 7 bases of the junction left unmatched. Germline V gene data show CDR1 as SGDLS and CDR2 as YYNGEE. The CDR3 runs to 15 residues. The CDR3 region is CASSASGTGSSPLHF. CDR3 bases: TGTGCCAGCAGCGCATCCGGGACAGGGAGTTCACCCCTCCACTTT.

The chain has TRBV6-5 and TRBJ1-6; D not certain. CDR3 length: 16 amino acids. The germline CDR1 and CDR2 sequences are MNHEY and SVGAGI. V lost 0 bases to trimming and J lost 4 bases, with 10 bases between them. CDR3 sequence reads: CASSYSGFRYNSPLHF. As DNA, the CDR3 is TGTGCCAGCAGTTACTCGGGCTTCAGATATAATTCACCCCTCCACTTT.

The chain carries TRBV30 and TRBJ2-7; no reliable D call. CDR1 GTSNPN and CDR2 SVGIG come from the germline V gene (reference sequence). V was cut by 0 bases and J by 3 bases, with 9 bases left in between. The CDR3 runs 13 residues. The chain's CDR3 is CAWSVTGYYEQYF. The CDR3 nucleotides read TGTGCCTGGAGTGTAACGGGTTACTACGAGCAGTACTTC.

The rearrangement links TRBV6-1 to TRBJ1-2; the D gene is possibly TRBD1 (6 bases). The CDR3 length is 15 residues. Germline loops: CDR1 MNHNS, CDR2 SASEGT. Trimming left V 2 bases short and J 4 bases short, with 14 bases between. The chain's CDR3 is CASSENGRGVYGYTF. CDR3 bases: TGTGCCAGCAGTGAAAATGGCAGGGGAGTCTATGGCTACACCTTC.

The J gene is TRBJ1-2, the V gene TRBV5-4, with D possibly matching TRBD1 (5 bases). Deletions cut 6 bases from V and 8 bases from J, with 20 bases between. CDR1 is SGHNT, CDR2 YYREEE, per germline (reference sequence). This CDR3 spans 14 amino acids. The chain's CDR3 is CASTPRGGPGGYTF. The CDR3 nucleotides are TGTGCCAGCACCCCGAGGGGAGGGCCGGGAGGCTACACCTTC.

The V and J genes are TRBV19 and TRBJ2-7, with D possibly matching TRBD1 (6 bases). From germline, CDR1 is LNHDA and CDR2 SQIVND (reference sequence). The V gene lost 7 bases and the J gene lost 3 bases, with 19 bases spanning the gap. The CDR3 runs to 15 residues. For the CDR3, the DNA is TGTGCCAGTACCCCGGGTACAGGGCGAATCTACGAGCAGTACTTC. Translation gives CASTPGTGRIYEQYF.

The CDR3 nucleotides are TGTGCCAGCAGTCCCTCCCGGACAGGGCGGCCCGGGGAGCTGTTTTTT. It codes for CASSPSRTGRPGELFF. The rearrangement joins TRBV27 to TRBJ2-2, with 8 bases matching TRBD1. The trim removed 5 bases at V and 6 bases at J, leaving 11 bases unmatched. The CDR3 is 16 amino acids. The germline V gene has CDR1 MNHEY and CDR2 SMNVEV (reference sequence).